Listed below are T cell receptor beta chains from one sample, sequenced in a study of tumor and adjacent non-tumor tissue in lung cancer. Each CDR3 protein gets one entry after TCRdb re-called the multiplex PCR reads with MiXCR. This table has about 200,000 distinct CDR3 sequences, over 55% appearing once. Material: lung tumor tissue. The receptors derive from a man in his sixties with non-small cell lung cancer. The CDR3 runs from the conserved cysteine through the conserved F or W. A D gene is named only where the DNA matches it firmly. The size field is filled for only some rows; it gives once, few, many or a size class.

J gene | clone size | V gene | D gene | CDR3 protein | CDR3 DNA
TRBJ2-3 | - | TRBV12-3/TRBV12-4 | - | CASTSPWIRTNTQYF | TGTGCCAGCACCTCCCCCTGGATTAGAACAAATACGCAGTATTTT
TRBJ2-1 | - | TRBV11-2 | - | CASSWTENSYNEQFF | TGTGCCAGCAGCTGGACAGAGAACTCCTACAATGAGCAGTTCTTC
TRBJ2-5 | - | TRBV20-1 | - | CSARGWGLRVTQYF | TGCAGTGCTCGAGGGTGGGGGTTGAGAGTGACCCAGTACTTC
TRBJ1-5 | many | TRBV28 | - | CASSLPIRGQPQHF | TGTGCCAGCAGTTTGCCGATCAGGGGTCAGCCCCAGCATTTT
TRBJ2-1 | once | TRBV20-1 | TRBD2 | CSTRDPTGTSGTYNEQFF | TGCAGTACTAGAGACCCAACTGGAACTAGCGGGACCTACAATGAGCAGTTCTTC
TRBJ2-1 | many | TRBV20-1 | - | CSARREVNEQFF | TGCAGTGCTAGAAGGGAGGTCAATGAGCAGTTCTTC
TRBJ1-5 | - | TRBV6-2/TRBV6-3 | - | CASGSLMGAGNQPQHF | TGTGCCAGCGGATCTCTGATGGGAGCTGGCAATCAGCCCCAGCATTTT
TRBJ1-1 | - | TRBV30 | TRBD1 | CAWSYRTGGIKAFF | TGTGCCTGGAGTTACAGGACAGGGGGCATTAAAGCTTTCTTT
TRBJ1-3 | - | TRBV11-3 | TRBD1 | CAGSPQTGTEGAGNTIYF | TGTGCCGGCAGCCCACAAACCGGGACAGAGGGCGCCGGAAACACCATATATTTT
TRBJ2-1 | - | TRBV5-1 | - | CASSLGVTYNEQFF | TGCGCCAGCAGCTTGGGGGTTACCTACAATGAGCAGTTCTTC
TRBJ2-6 | - | TRBV11-2 | TRBD1 | CASNLIPKDRPSGANVLSF | TGTGCCAGCAACTTAATTCCAAAGGACAGGCCCTCTGGGGCCAACGTCCTGAGTTTC
TRBJ2-5 | - | TRBV11-2 | - | CASSLAPREDETQYF | TGTGCTAGCAGTTTAGCTCCTAGAGAGGATGAGACCCAGTACTTC
TRBJ1-1 | - | TRBV7-9 | - | CTSSPGAGAFF | TGTACCAGCAGCCCAGGCGCTGGAGCTTTCTTT
TRBJ1-1 | - | TRBV12-5 | - | CASGLQQYTEAFF | TGTGCTAGTGGTTTACAGCAATACACTGAAGCTTTCTTT
TRBJ1-6 | - | TRBV5-4 | - | CTSSLQELNSPLHF | TGTACCAGCAGCTTGCAGGAGTTGAATTCACCCCTCCACTTT
TRBJ2-5 | - | TRBV12-3/TRBV12-4 | - | CASSFFIRAGKKTQYF | TGTGCCAGCAGTTTTTTTATTCGGGCGGGTAAAAAGACCCAGTACTTC
TRBJ1-1 | few | TRBV20-1 | - | CSVRLWGTEAFF | TGCAGTGTCAGATTGTGGGGAACTGAAGCTTTCTTT
TRBJ2-1 | - | TRBV20-1 | TRBD2 | CSTPRTSGQNEQFF | TGCAGTACTCCCAGGACTAGCGGACAAAATGAGCAGTTCTTC
TRBJ2-5 | - | TRBV19 | - | CASSRGSQETQYF | TGTGCCAGTAGCAGGGGAAGTCAGGAGACCCAGTACTTC
TRBJ2-7 | - | TRBV6-2/TRBV6-3 | - | CASSARYGYEQYF | TGTGCCAGCAGCGCCAGGTATGGCTACGAGCAGTACTTC
TRBJ1-6 | - | TRBV28 | - | CGSYGGGFSALHF | TGTGGCAGCTACGGCGGGGGTTTTTCAGCCCTCCACTTT
TRBJ1-4 | - | TRBV27 | - | CASSLYRQSNEKLFF | TGTGCCAGCAGTTTATATCGGCAGAGTAATGAAAAACTGTTTTTT
TRBJ2-5 | - | TRBV20-1 | - | CSARNPCRFQESQYF | TGCAGTGCTAGAAATCCGTGTAGATTCCAAGAGAGCCAGTACTTC
TRBJ2-3 | few | TRBV7-9 | - | CASSAFTTADTQYF | TGTGCCAGCAGCGCCTTTACAACCGCAGATACGCAGTATTTT
TRBJ1-2 | - | TRBV20-1 | - | CSARDLGSNYGYTF | TGCAGTGCTAGAGATTTAGGGTCTAACTATGGCTACACCTTC
TRBJ1-1 | many | TRBV12-3/TRBV12-4 | - | CASSLTQGYGNTEAFF | TGTGCCAGCAGCTTAACTCAGGGGTACGGGAACACTGAAGCTTTCTTT
TRBJ1-2 | few | TRBV6-4 | - | CASTVQENYGYTF | TGTGCCAGCACCGTCCAGGAGAACTATGGCTACACCTTC
TRBJ2-1 | - | TRBV20-1 | TRBD2 | CSPMGGGANEQFF | TGCAGCCCCATGGGCGGGGGGGCCAATGAGCAGTTCTTC
TRBJ1-1 | - | TRBV11-2 | - | CVSSLGGAQTEAFF | TGTGTCAGCAGCTTAGGAGGGGCTCAAACTGAAGCTTTCTTT
TRBJ1-2 | many | TRBV10-1 | TRBD1 | CASSESRTGYGYTF | TGCGCCAGCAGTGAGTCGAGGACAGGCTATGGCTACACCTTC
TRBJ2-1 | - | TRBV20-1 | TRBD2 | CNATPTSGRARDEQFF | TGCAATGCTACCCCGACTAGCGGGAGGGCCAGAGATGAGCAATTCTTC
TRBJ2-7 | few | TRBV5-4 | - | CASSFVKEEQYF | TGTGCCAGCAGCTTTGTAAAAGAGGAGCAGTACTTC
TRBJ2-2 | - | TRBV14 | - | CASSQVGTGEPFF | TGTGCCAGCAGCCAAGTAGGGACCGGGGAGCCGTTTTTT
TRBJ2-5 | - | TRBV11-2 | - | CASSPISGGMETQYF | TGTGCCAGCAGTCCTATCTCTGGGGGCATGGAGACCCAGTACTTC
TRBJ2-2 | - | TRBV11-2 | - | CASSLTRSSTGELFF | TGTGCCAGCAGTTTAACACGTTCTAGCACCGGGGAGCTGTTTTTT
TRBJ1-6 | - | TRBV20-1 | - | CSARESYPYNSLLRF | TGCAGTGCTAGAGAGTCTTACCCGTATAATTCACTCCTCCGCTTT
TRBJ1-1 | - | TRBV4-2 | TRBD1 | CASSQDSGGAFF | TGTGCCAGCAGCCAAGATTCAGGGGGAGCTTTCTTT
TRBJ1-1 | - | TRBV11-3 | - | CASSPEIGYYAEAYF | TGTGCCAGCAGCCCGGAGATAGGGTACTACGCTGAAGCTTACTTT
TRBJ2-1 | - | TRBV5-8 | - | CASRRDRNNEQFF | TGTGCCAGCAGGCGGGACAGAAACAATGAGCAGTTCTTC
TRBJ1-1 | - | TRBV12-3/TRBV12-4 | - | CASRGLSRRKRGNNEAFF | TGTGCCAGCAGGGGCTTATCGAGGCGGAAAAGAGGGAACAATGAAGCTTTCTTT
TRBJ1-4 | once | TRBV29-1 | - | CSVEGSRIDEKLFF | TGCAGCGTTGAAGGCTCCCGGATCGATGAAAAACTGTTTTTT
TRBJ2-5 | - | TRBV20-1 | - | CSARDVRGEQETQNF | TGCAGTGCTAGAGATGTGAGGGGCGAACAAGAGACCCAGAACTTC
TRBJ1-2 | - | TRBV6-5 | TRBD1 | CASRRQGGAYVYTF | TGTGCCAGTAGACGACAGGGGGGGGCCTATGTCTATACCTTC